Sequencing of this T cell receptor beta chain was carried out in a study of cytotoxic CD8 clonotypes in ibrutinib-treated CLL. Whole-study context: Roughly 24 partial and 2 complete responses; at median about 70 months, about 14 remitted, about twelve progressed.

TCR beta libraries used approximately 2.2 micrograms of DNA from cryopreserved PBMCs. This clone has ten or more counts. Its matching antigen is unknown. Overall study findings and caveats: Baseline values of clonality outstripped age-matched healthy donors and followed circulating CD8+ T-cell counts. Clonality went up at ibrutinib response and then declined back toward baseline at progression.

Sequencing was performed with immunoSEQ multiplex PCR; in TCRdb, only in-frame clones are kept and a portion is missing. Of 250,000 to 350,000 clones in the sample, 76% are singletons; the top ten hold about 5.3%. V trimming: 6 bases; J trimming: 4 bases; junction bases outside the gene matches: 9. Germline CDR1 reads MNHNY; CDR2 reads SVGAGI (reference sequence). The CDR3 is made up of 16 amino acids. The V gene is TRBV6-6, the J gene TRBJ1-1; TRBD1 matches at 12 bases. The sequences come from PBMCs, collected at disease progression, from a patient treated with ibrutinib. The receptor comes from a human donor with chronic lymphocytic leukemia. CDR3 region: CASRGTGGLGATEAFF. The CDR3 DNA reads TGTGCCAGCAGAGGGACAGGGGGCTTAGGCGCCACTGAAGCTTTCTTT.